Sequencing of this T cell receptor beta chain was carried out in a study of shared clonotypes between healthy human individuals. The study's findings and limits: The low donor count limited represented genetic and exposure-history diversity.

Assay execution proceeded at the deep level. Assay: immunoSEQ multiplex PCR; the TCRdb copy retains only in-frame clones and omits some. This table has about a million clones, around 75% appearing once. Trimming shortened V by 6 bases and J by 3 bases, and 17 bases separated the two germline ends. The CDR3 spans 16 residues. Germline values: CDR1 LNHDA, CDR2 SQIVND (reference sequence). Comment on this clone: The antigen is unknown.

The chain recombines TRBV19 with TRBJ2-2, with D possibly TRBD1 on 6 matching bases. The sequenced sample was memory CD4+ T cells sorted from blood. Subset in this sample: CD45RA-negative fraction. This clonotype was sampled from a young man in good health. CDR3 protein: CASRPGQSRDTGELFF. CDR3 DNA: TGTGCCAGTAGGCCCGGACAGTCCCGCGACACCGGGGAGCTGTTTTTT. The full variable domain, with the rest looked up from reference TRBV19 and TRBJ2-2, is DGGITQSPKYLFRKEGQNVTLSCEQNLNHDAMYWYRQDPGQGLRLIYYSQIVNDFQKGDIAEGYSVSREKKESFPLTVTSAQKNPTAFYLCASRPGQSRDTGELFFGEGSRLTVL.